This T cell receptor (beta chain) comes out of a study of cytomegalovirus exposure and HLA in healthy donors. The PCR used 60 Vbeta and 13 Jbeta primers. Measured with immunoSEQ multiplex PCR; TCRdb has only the in-frame clones, and not every one. Here the sample spans around 200,000 clones, more than 65% being singletons. A single count supports this clone. The antigen is not known. Whole-study results and caveats: Through in vitro validation, three CMV-associated chains were shown to be specific for CMV antigens.

This TCR was sampled from a middle-aged man in good health and CMV-seronegative. Sequenced sample: PBMCs.

The CDR3 DNA sequence: TGTGCCAGCAGTTTTGACAGGGGCCGGGATGAAGCTTTCTTT. Translated: CASSFDRGRDEAFF. The genes are TRBV2 and TRBJ1-1; 8 nucleotides align to TRBD1. After removal of 5 bases from V and 7 bases from J, the junction contained 9 bases not matched to a gene. The germline V gene encodes CDR1 SNHLY and CDR2 FYNNEI. The CDR3 has 14 amino acids. Variable domain in full (rest from reference TRBV2 and TRBJ1-1): EPEVTQTPSHQVTQMGQEVILRCVPISNHLYFYWYRQILGQKVEFLVSFYNNEISEKSEIFDDQFSVERPDGSNFTLKIRSTKLEDSAMYFCASSFDRGRDEAFFGQGTRLTVV.